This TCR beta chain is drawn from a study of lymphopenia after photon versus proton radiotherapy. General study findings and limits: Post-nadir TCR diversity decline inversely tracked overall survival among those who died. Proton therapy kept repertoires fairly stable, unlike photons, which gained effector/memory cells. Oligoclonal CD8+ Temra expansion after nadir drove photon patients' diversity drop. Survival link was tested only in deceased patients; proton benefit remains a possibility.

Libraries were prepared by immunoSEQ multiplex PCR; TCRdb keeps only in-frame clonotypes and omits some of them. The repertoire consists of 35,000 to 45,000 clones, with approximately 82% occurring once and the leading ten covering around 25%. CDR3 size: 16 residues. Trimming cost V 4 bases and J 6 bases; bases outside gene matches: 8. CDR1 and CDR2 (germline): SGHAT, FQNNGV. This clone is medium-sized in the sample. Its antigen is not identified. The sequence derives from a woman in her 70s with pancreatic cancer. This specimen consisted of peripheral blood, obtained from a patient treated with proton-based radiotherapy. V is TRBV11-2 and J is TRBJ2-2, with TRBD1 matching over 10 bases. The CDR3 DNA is TGTGCCAGCAGCTCCGGGACAGGGGTGGATGCCGGGGAGCTGTTTTTT. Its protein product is CASSSGTGVDAGELFF.